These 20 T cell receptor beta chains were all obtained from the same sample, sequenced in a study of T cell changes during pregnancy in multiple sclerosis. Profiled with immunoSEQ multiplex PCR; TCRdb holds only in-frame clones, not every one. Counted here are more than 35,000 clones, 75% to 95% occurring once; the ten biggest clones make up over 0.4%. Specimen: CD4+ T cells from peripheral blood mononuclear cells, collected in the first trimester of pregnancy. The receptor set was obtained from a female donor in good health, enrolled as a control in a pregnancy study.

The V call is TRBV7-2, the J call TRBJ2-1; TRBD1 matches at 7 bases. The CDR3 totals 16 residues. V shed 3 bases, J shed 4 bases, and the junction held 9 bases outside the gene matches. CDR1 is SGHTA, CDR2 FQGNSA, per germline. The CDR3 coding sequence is TGTGCCAGCAGCTTTGCACAGGGGTTCCGGTACAATGAGCAGTTCTTC. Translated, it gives CASSFAQGFRYNEQFF. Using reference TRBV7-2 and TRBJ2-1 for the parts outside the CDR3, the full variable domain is GAGVSQSPSNKVTEKGKDVELRCDPISGHTALYWYRQSLGQGLEFLIYFQGNSAPDKSGLPSDRFSAERTGGSVSTLTIQRTQQEDSAVYLCASSFAQGFRYNEQFFGPGTRLTVL.

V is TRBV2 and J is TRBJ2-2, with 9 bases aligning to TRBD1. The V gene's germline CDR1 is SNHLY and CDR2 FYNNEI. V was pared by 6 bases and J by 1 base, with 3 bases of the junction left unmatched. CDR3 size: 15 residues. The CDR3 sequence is CASRGQGRNTGELFF. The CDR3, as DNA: TGTGCCAGCAGAGGACAGGGGCGGAACACCGGGGAGCTGTTTTTT.

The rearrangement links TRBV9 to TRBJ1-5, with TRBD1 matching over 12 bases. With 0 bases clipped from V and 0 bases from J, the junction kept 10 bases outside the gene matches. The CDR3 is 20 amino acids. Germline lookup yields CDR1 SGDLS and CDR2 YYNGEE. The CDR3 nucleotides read TGTGCCAGCAGCGTAGCTAACCGGGACAGGGGGCCCGGTAGCAATCAGCCCCAGCATTTT. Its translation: CASSVANRDRGPGSNQPQHF.

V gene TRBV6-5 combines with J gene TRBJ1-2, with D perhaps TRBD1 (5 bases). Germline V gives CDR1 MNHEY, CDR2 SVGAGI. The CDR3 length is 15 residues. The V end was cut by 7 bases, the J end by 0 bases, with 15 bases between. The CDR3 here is CASKTRGGANYGYTF. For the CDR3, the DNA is TGTGCCAGCAAGACGCGGGGGGGGGCTAACTATGGCTACACCTTC.

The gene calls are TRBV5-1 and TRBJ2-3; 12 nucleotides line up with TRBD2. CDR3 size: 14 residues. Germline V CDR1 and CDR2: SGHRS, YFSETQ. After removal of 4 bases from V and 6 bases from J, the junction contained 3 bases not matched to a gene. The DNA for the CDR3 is TGCGCCAGCAGCGTCGGGACTAGCGGGGATACGCAGTATTTT. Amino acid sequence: CASSVGTSGDTQYF.

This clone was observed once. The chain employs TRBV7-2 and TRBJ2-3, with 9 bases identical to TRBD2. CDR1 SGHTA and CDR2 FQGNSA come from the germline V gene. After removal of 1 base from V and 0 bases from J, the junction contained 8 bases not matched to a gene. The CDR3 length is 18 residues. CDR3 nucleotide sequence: TGTGCCAGCAGCTTAGTCGGGACTAGCCCCTCTAGCACAGATACGCAGTATTTT. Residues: CASSLVGTSPSSTDTQYF.

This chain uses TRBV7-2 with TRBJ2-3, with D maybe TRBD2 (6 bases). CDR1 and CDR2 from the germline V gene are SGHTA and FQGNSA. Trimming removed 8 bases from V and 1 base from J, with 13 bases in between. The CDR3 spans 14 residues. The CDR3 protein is CASLGGRGTDTQYF. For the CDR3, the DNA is TGTGCCAGCCTGGGGGGAAGAGGCACAGATACGCAGTATTTT.

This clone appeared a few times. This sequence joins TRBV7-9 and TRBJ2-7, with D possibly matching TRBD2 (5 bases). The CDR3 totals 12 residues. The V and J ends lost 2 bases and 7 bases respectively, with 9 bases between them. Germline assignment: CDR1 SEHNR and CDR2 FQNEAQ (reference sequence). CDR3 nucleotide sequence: TGTGCCAGCAGCTTAAGAGGGTGGGAGCAGTACTTC. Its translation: CASSLRGWEQYF.

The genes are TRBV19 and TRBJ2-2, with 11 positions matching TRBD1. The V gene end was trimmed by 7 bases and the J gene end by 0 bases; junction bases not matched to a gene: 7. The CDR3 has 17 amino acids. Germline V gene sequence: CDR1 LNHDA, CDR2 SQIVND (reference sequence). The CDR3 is CASTRKGQGANTGELFF. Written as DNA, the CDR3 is TGTGCCAGTACCCGAAAGGGACAGGGGGCGAACACCGGGGAGCTGTTTTTT.

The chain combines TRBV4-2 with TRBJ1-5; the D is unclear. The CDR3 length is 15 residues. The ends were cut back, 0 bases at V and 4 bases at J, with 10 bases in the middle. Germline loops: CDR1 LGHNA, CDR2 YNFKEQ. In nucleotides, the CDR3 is TGTGCCAGCAGCCAAGATGGGCAGCCGAATCAGCCCCAGCATTTT. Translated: CASSQDGQPNQPQHF.

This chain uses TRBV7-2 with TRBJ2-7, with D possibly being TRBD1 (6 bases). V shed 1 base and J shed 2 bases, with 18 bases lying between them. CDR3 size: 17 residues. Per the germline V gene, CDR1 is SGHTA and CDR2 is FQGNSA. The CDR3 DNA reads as TGTGCCAGCAGCTTAGAAGGGGGAGCCTTGGCCACCTACGAGCAGTACTTC. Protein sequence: CASSLEGGALATYEQYF.

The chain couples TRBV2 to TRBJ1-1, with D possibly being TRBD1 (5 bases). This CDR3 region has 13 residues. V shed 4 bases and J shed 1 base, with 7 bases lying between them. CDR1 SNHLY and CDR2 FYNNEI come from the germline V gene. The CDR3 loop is CASSAQGNTEAFF. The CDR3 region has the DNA TGTGCCAGCAGTGCCCAGGGGAACACTGAAGCTTTCTTT. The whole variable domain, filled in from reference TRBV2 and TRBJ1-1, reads EPEVTQTPSHQVTQMGQEVILRCVPISNHLYFYWYRQILGQKVEFLVSFYNNEISEKSEIFDDQFSVERPDGSNFTLKIRSTKLEDSAMYFCASSAQGNTEAFFGQGTRLTVV.

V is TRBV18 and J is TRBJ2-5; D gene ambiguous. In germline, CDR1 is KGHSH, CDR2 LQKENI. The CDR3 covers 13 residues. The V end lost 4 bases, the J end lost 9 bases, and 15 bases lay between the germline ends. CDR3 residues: CASSLNLRGAQYF. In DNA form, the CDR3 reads TGTGCCAGCTCACTAAATCTCCGCGGAGCCCAGTACTTC.

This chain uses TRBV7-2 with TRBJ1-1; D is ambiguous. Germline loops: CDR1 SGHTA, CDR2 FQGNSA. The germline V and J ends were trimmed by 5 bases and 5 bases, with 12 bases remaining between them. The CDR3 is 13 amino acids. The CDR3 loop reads CASSPQLGTEAFF. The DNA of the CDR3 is TGTGCCAGCAGCCCACAACTAGGTACTGAAGCTTTCTTT.

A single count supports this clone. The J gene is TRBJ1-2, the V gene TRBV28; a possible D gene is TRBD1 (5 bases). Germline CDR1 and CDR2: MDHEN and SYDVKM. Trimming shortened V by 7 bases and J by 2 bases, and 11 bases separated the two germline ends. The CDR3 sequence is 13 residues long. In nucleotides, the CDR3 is TGTGCCAGCAAGGCCGGGGGGAACTATGGCTACACCTTC. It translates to CASKAGGNYGYTF.

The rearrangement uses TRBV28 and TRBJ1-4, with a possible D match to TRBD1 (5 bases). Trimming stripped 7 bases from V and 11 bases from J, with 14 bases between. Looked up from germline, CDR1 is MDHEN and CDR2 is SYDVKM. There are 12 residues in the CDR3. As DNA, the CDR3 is TGTGCCAGCACAGCCCGGGACTCTAAACTGTTTTTT. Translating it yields CASTARDSKLFF. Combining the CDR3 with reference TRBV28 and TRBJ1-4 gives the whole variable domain DVKVTQSSRYLVKRTGEKVFLECVQDMDHENMFWYRQDPGLGLRLIYFSYDVKMKEKGDIPEGYSVSREKKERFSLILESASTNQTSMYLCASTARDSKLFFGSGTQLSVL.

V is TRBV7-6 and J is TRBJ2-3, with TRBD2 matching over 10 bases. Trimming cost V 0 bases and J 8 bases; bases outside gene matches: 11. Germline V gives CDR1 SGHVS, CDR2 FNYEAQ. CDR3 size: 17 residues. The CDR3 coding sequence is TGTGCCAGCAGCTTAGCGCCCAGCGGGGGGGCCCGAGGTACGCAGTATTTT. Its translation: CASSLAPSGGARGTQYF.

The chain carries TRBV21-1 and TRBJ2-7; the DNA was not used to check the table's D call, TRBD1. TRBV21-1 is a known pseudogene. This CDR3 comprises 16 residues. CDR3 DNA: TGTGCCAGCAGCTCACCGTCGTATATCCGGGGCAGGGGCCGGTACTTC. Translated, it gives CASSSPSYIRGRGRYF.

The CDR3 protein is CASSLDRGGNQPQHF. CDR3 sequence (DNA): TGTGCCAGCAGTTTGGACAGGGGTGGAAATCAGCCCCAGCATTTT. V usage is TRBV27 and J usage is TRBJ1-5, with 9 bases fitting TRBD1. The length of the CDR3 is 15 residues. CDR1 is MNHEY and CDR2 is SMNVEV in the germline V gene (reference sequence). V gave up 3 bases and J gave up 4 bases; unmatched junction bases: 4.

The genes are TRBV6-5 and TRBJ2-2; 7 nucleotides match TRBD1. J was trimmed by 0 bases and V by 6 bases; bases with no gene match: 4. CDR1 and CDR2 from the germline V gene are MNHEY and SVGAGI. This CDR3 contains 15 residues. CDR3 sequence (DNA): TGTGCCAGCAGCTTCGACAGGGCGAACACCGGGGAGCTGTTTTTT. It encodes CASSFDRANTGELFF.